This T cell receptor (beta chain) originates from a study of shared clonotypes between healthy human individuals. Data came from immunoSEQ multiplex PCR; TCRdb stores just in-frame clones and leaves some out. Of under 2,000,000 clones listed, roughly 95% are singletons. The trim removed 2 bases at V and 0 bases at J, leaving 2 bases unmatched. The CDR3 extends over 16 amino acids. CDR1 and CDR2 (germline): SGHRS, YFSETQ. With respect to this clone: Antigen specificity is unknown.

CD45RO-negative, CCR7-positively selected cells formed the naive CD8 fraction, excluding terminally differentiated effector memory CD45RA+ cells. Overall study results and limits: In several donors, around 5% of naive CD4 clonotypes appeared in common.

Sequenced material: naive CD8+ T cells sorted from blood. The V gene is TRBV5-1, the J gene TRBJ2-3, with 11 bases lining up with TRBD2. This clonotype was sampled from a man between 18 and 35 years old in good health. The CDR3 protein is CASSFRTSGSTDTQYF. The CDR3 nucleotides are TGCGCCAGCAGCTTCCGGACTAGCGGGAGCACAGATACGCAGTATTTT.